Below, 13 T cell receptor beta chains from the same sample are listed, as sequenced in a study of regulatory T cells in long-lasting Graves disease. Time point in this sample: newly diagnosed GD, antithyroid drugs for less than 3 months. PBMCs were the source of the RNA used for TCR sequencing. Through Arm-PCR of CDR3 regions and iRepertoire HTBI primers, TCR beta libraries were built. TCRdb redid the calling of the multiplex PCR reads with MiXCR, one entry per CDR3 protein. The sample yields some 500,000 distinct CDR3 sequences, about 16% seen once. The sample was also linked to a second study, of T cells in Graves' hyperthyroidism and ophthalmopathy.

The sequencing used peripheral blood mononuclear cells (PBMCs), collected at new diagnosis, from a patient treated with antithyroid drugs. The receptors originated from a woman aged 35-65 years with Graves disease.

At least ten counts were recorded for this clonotype. The rearrangement links TRBV10-1 to TRBJ2-3; 12 positions agree with TRBD2. The V gene's germline CDR1 is WNHNN and CDR2 SYGVQD (reference sequence). The CDR3 has 16 amino acids. Trimming at V came to 6 bases and at J to 1 base, leaving 5 bases not matched to a gene. Here the CDR3 DNA reads TGCGCCAGCAGCGAGGGACTAGCGGGCCGCACAGATACGCAGTATTTT. Translating gives CASSEGLAGRTDTQYF.

This clonotype was seen a few times. The CDR3 coding sequence is TGTGCCAGCAGGACCCGGAGTGATACGCAGTATTTT. It codes for CASRTRSDTQYF. The chain links TRBV27 to TRBJ2-3; D gene unclear. This CDR3 region has 12 residues. Germline loops: CDR1 MNHEY, CDR2 SMNVEV (reference sequence). The V gene lost 6 bases and the J gene lost 6 bases, with 10 bases spanning the gap.

This clonotype has a handful of counts. The chain employs TRBV9 and TRBJ1-1; D call uncertain. The germline gives CDR1 SGDLS, CDR2 YYNGEE. This CDR3 contains 13 residues. V was trimmed by 3 bases and J by 1 base, leaving 7 bases between them. The CDR3 protein is CASSGSANTEAFF. Here the CDR3 DNA reads TGTGCCAGCAGCGGGTCCGCGAACACTGAAGCTTTCTTT.

The chain joins TRBV5-1 to TRBJ2-7; no definite D call. The CDR3 extends over 14 amino acids. Germline V gene sequence: CDR1 SGHRS, CDR2 YFSETQ. With 1 base removed from V and 1 base from J, the gap between germline ends came to 9 bases. In DNA, the CDR3 is TGCGCCAGCAGCTTGTACAGCTCTTCCTACGAGCAGTACTTC. Protein product: CASSLYSSSYEQYF. The full variable domain, rest sourced from reference TRBV5-1 and TRBJ2-7, is KAGVTQTPRYLIKTRGQQVTLSCSPISGHRSVSWYQQTPGQGLQFLFEYFSETQRNKGNFPGRFSGRQFSNSRSEMNVSTLELGDSALYLCASSLYSSSYEQYFGPGTRLTVT.

The chain couples TRBV19 to TRBJ2-7; 8 nucleotides match TRBD1. Germline V gene sequence: CDR1 LNHDA, CDR2 SQIVND (reference sequence). The CDR3 extends over 15 amino acids. The J segment lost 3 bases and the V segment lost 3 bases, leaving 7 bases of the junction unmatched. The CDR3, as DNA: TGTGCCAGTAGTATCTCGGGACAGGTCAACTACGAGCAGTACTTC. This sequence encodes CASSISGQVNYEQYF. Together with reference TRBV19 and TRBJ2-7, the CDR3 gives the full variable domain: DGGITQSPKYLFRKEGQNVTLSCEQNLNHDAMYWYRQDPGQGLRLIYYSQIVNDFQKGDIAEGYSVSREKKESFPLTVTSAQKNPTAFYLCASSISGQVNYEQYFGPGTRLTVT.

V gene TRBV12-3 or TRBV12-4 combines with J gene TRBJ1-2, with D possibly matching TRBD1 (6 bases). V lost 6 bases and J lost 5, with 13 bases in between. CDR3 length: 13 residues. Written as DNA, the CDR3 is TGTGCCAGCAGCCAAGGGGGTTGGTATGGCTACACCTTC. Encoded protein: CASSQGGWYGYTF.

Ten or more counts support this clonotype. The chain joins TRBV28 to TRBJ1-1, with 8 nucleotides matching TRBD1. This CDR3 region has 17 residues. V shed 3 bases, J shed 0 bases, and the junction held 9 bases outside the gene matches. The germline CDR1 and CDR2 sequences are MDHEN and SYDVKM. This CDR3 reads CASSFGRGRAMNTEAFF. CDR3 bases: TGTGCCAGCAGTTTTGGCAGGGGGCGAGCCATGAACACTGAAGCTTTCTTT.

This clonotype was counted a few times. The gene calls are TRBV25-1 and TRBJ1-5; D ambiguous. The V gene lost 4 bases and the J gene lost 7 bases, with 14 bases spanning the gap. CDR3 size: 14 residues. CDR1 and CDR2 (germline): MGHDK, SYGVNS. The CDR3 nucleotides are TGTGCCAGCAGTGGCCCAATGTGGATGCAGCCCCAGCATTTT. Translation: CASSGPMWMQPQHF.

This clonotype was seen more than once but under ten times. The chain joins TRBV3-1 to TRBJ1-2; D perhaps matches TRBD1 (5 bases). CDR1 is LGHDT and CDR2 is YNNKEL in the germline V gene (reference sequence). The CDR3 contains 12 residues. V was cut by 3 bases and J by 7 bases, with 9 bases left in between. CDR3 DNA sequence: TGTGCCAGCAGCCAGGGGGAGGTTGGCTACACCTTC. Its translation is CASSQGEVGYTF. Supplemented by reference TRBV3-1 and TRBJ1-2, the full variable domain reads DTAVSQTPKYLVTQMGNDKSIKCEQNLGHDTMYWYKQDSKKFLKIMFSYNNKELIINETVPNRFSPKSPDKAHLNLHINSLELGDSAVYFCASSQGEVGYTFGSGTRLTVV.

This clonotype showed up just a few times. The chain links TRBV12-3 or TRBV12-4 to TRBJ2-2, with a weak D call TRBD1 (6 bases). V shed 5 bases and J shed 4 bases, with 23 bases lying between them. This CDR3 region has 18 residues. CDR3 DNA sequence: TGTGCCAGCAGTCCCATCTATCAGGGAAGGGGGAGCACCGGGGAGCTGTTTTTT. Translated, it gives CASSPIYQGRGSTGELFF.

This clonotype was observed at least ten times. V is TRBV30 and J is TRBJ1-4; D gene uncertain. The CDR3 length is 13 residues. Germline CDR1 GTSNPN, CDR2 SVGIG (reference sequence). V dropped 1 base and J dropped 8 bases, with 11 bases sitting between them. The CDR3 sequence: CAWSELPREKLFF. Written as DNA, the CDR3 is TGTGCCTGGAGTGAACTTCCGCGGGAAAAACTGTTTTTT.

This clonotype was seen a handful of times. For the CDR3, the DNA is TGTGCCAGCAGAAGTAGACACATGTTGGGACAGCCCCAGCATTTT. Residues: CASRSRHMLGQPQHF. V is TRBV7-3 and J is TRBJ1-5, with no clear D. The CDR3 has 15 amino acids. V lost 6 bases and J 7 bases, leaving 19 bases between the germline ends. The germline CDR1 and CDR2 sequences are SGHTA and FQGTGA.

This clonotype was seen at least ten times. The chain couples TRBV27 to TRBJ1-1, with a weak D call TRBD1 (5 bases). With 5 bases removed from V and 11 bases from J, the gap between germline ends came to 18 bases. This CDR3 contains 13 residues. The germline V gene has CDR1 MNHEY and CDR2 SMNVEV (reference sequence). The CDR3 DNA reads as TGTGCCAGCAGTCCCGCCGGGGGGACCGGGGCTTTCTTT. Translation: CASSPAGGTGAFF.